The 18 T cell receptor beta chains below were found in one sample sequenced in a study of regulatory T cells in long-lasting Graves disease (dated by TCRdb to the early 2020s). Library prep was done by multiplex PCR. The instrument given in TCRdb is Illumina HiSeq 4000. iRepertoire HTBI primers and Arm-PCR amplification of CDR3 regions were used to construct TCR beta libraries. TCRdb passed the public sequencing reads through fastp at Q25 and MiXCR, retaining productive beta sequences. Each CDR3 protein appears once, grouped with its most common genes and DNA. In this sample the table shows approximately 690,000 distinct CDR3 sequences, 25% to 35% of which occur a single time. In total, the top ten clones hold 35% to 55% of the sample. Taken with the paper, the label for time point translates to: persistent/refractory GD, antithyroid drugs over 5 years with positive TRAb. For both TCR sequencing and RNA sequencing, RNA was extracted from PBMCs using TRIzol.

Sequenced material: peripheral blood mononuclear cells (PBMCs), taken when the disease was refractory, from a patient treated with antithyroid drugs. Every receptor here comes from a female donor with Graves disease.

The CDR3, as DNA: TGTGCCAGCAGCTCTACATCCCGGATGTACTACGAGCAGTACTTC. This encodes CASSSTSRMYYEQYF. The chain is built from TRBV7-9 and TRBJ2-7; D is unclear. This CDR3 comprises 15 residues. V was clipped by 4 bases and J by 3 bases, with 16 bases between them. CDR1 is SEHNR and CDR2 is FQNEAQ in the germline V gene (reference sequence).

The V and J genes are TRBV20-1 and TRBJ1-6; D gene unclear. The V end lost 0 bases, the J end lost 7 bases, and 13 bases lay between the germline ends. CDR1 is DFQATT and CDR2 is SNEGSKA in the germline V gene (reference sequence). This CDR3 comprises 15 residues. The CDR3 DNA follows: TGCAGTGCTAGAGATCCAAATTCGGGGAATTCACCCCTCCACTTT. Translation gives CSARDPNSGNSPLHF.

This clonotype has more than one count but fewer than ten. The V call is TRBV20-1, the J call TRBJ1-2; possibly TRBD1 for D (6 bases). Trimming removed 0 bases from V and 3 bases from J, with 14 bases in between. This CDR3 contains 15 residues. Germline CDR1 and CDR2: DFQATT and SNEGSKA (reference sequence). The CDR3 here is CSARDLEGVYYGYTF. The CDR3, as DNA: TGCAGTGCTAGAGATTTGGAGGGGGTTTACTATGGCTACACCTTC.

This chain joins TRBV10-3 and TRBJ1-1; maybe TRBD1 (5 bases). CDR1 and CDR2 (germline): ENHRY, SYGVKD. V was shortened by 7 bases and J by 3 bases, with 12 bases between the two germline ends. This CDR3 region has 13 residues. The CDR3 spells CAITGAGHTEAFF. CDR3 sequence (DNA): TGTGCCATCACCGGGGCGGGGCACACTGAAGCTTTCTTT.

This clonotype was found a few times. The rearrangement links TRBV5-4 to TRBJ2-5; 7 bases fit TRBD1. The CDR3 loop spans 15 amino acids. Looked up from germline, CDR1 is SGHNT and CDR2 is YYREEE (reference sequence). With V trimmed by 2 bases and J by 3 bases, 7 bases remained unmatched. The CDR3 DNA is TGTGCCAGCAGCTTCCGGACAGGCAGAGAAGAGACCCAGTACTTC. This translates into CASSFRTGREETQYF.

This clonotype was observed at least ten times. The V call is TRBV27, the J call TRBJ1-5, with D possibly matching TRBD1 (5 bases). V shed 2 bases and J shed 2 bases, with 13 bases lying between them. There are 16 residues in the CDR3. Germline CDR1 MNHEY, CDR2 SMNVEV (reference sequence). The CDR3 bases are TGTGCCAGCAGTTTAAGTGGGGGTTTGGGCAATCAGCCCCAGCATTTT. Translating it yields CASSLSGGLGNQPQHF.

Ten or more counts support this clonotype. V and J are TRBV2 and TRBJ1-1; D remains ambiguous. Per the germline V gene, CDR1 is SNHLY and CDR2 is FYNNEI. The CDR3 consists of 13 residues. Deletions cut 3 bases from V and 1 base from J, with 6 bases between. This CDR3 is CASSDHRNTEAFF. CDR3 nucleotides: TGTGCCAGCAGTGACCACAGGAACACTGAAGCTTTCTTT.

This clonotype was seen many times. The rearrangement joins TRBV2 to TRBJ2-6; D unresolved. The CDR3 totals 12 residues. The germline CDR1 and CDR2 sequences are SNHLY and FYNNEI. Trimming left V 8 bases short and J 5 bases short, with 7 bases between. Written as DNA, the CDR3 is TGTGCCAGCGACCGGAGGGCCAACGTCCTGACTTTC. As protein: CASDRRANVLTF.

This clonotype was detected only a few times. The CDR3 bases are TGTGCCAGCAGCTTTACGGGACTTAGGGACAATCAGCCCCAGCATTTT. The encoded protein is CASSFTGLRDNQPQHF. This chain connects TRBV28 to TRBJ1-5; D is possibly TRBD1 (5 bases). The CDR3 is 16 residues long. The germline gives CDR1 MDHEN, CDR2 SYDVKM. V gave up 6 bases and J gave up 3 bases, with 18 bases separating them.

This chain links TRBV29-1 with TRBJ2-7; D may be TRBD2 (5 bases). Trimming took 2 bases from V and 7 from J, leaving 6 bases between them. The CDR3 length is 10 residues. CDR1 is SQVTM, CDR2 ANQGSEA, per germline. The CDR3: CSVESGEQYF. For the CDR3, the DNA is TGCAGCGTTGAATCGGGGGAGCAGTACTTC.

The V call is TRBV2, the J call TRBJ2-3; the match to TRBD2 covers 14 bases. Trimming took 5 bases from V and 5 from J; bases not matched to a gene: 15. CDR3 size: 19 residues. Germline CDR1 reads SNHLY; CDR2 reads FYNNEI. The CDR3 DNA is TGTGCCAGCAGTCCATTGGGACTAGCGGGAGCTCACATCAGAGATACGCAGTATTTT. This sequence encodes CASSPLGLAGAHIRDTQYF.

Only a few counts were recorded for this clonotype. J is TRBJ1-1 and V is TRBV7-6; D is perhaps TRBD1 (6 bases). CDR1 SGHVS and CDR2 FNYEAQ come from the germline V gene. CDR3 length: 15 amino acids. V shed 1 base and J shed 4 bases, with 13 bases lying between them. The CDR3 loop is CASSLDRDTRTEAFF. The CDR3, as DNA: TGTGCCAGCAGCTTAGACCGGGACACGCGCACTGAAGCTTTCTTT. The whole variable domain, remainder taken from reference TRBV7-6 and TRBJ1-1, is GAGVSQSPRYKVTKRGQDVALRCDPISGHVSLYWYRQALGQGPEFLTYFNYEAQQDKSGLPNDRFSAERPEGSISTLTIQRTEQRDSAMYRCASSLDRDTRTEAFFGQGTRLTVV.

This clonotype was observed a handful of times. The V and J genes are TRBV12-3 or TRBV12-4 and TRBJ1-6; D perhaps matches TRBD1 (6 bases). Trimming pared 4 bases from V and 8 bases from J, leaving 18 bases between. This CDR3 region has 16 residues. The DNA of the CDR3 is TGTGCCAGCAGTTCCGAATGGGTAGGGGGTGATTCACCCCTCCACTTT. This encodes CASSSEWVGGDSPLHF.

The chain carries TRBV9 and TRBJ2-2; 9 bases are a match to TRBD2. The V gene end was trimmed by 4 bases and the J gene end by 0 bases; junction bases not matched to a gene: 4. The germline V gene has CDR1 SGDLS and CDR2 YYNGEE. CDR3 length: 16 residues. The chain's CDR3 is CASSLRLAANTGELFF. CDR3 DNA: TGTGCCAGCAGCTTAAGACTAGCGGCGAACACCGGGGAGCTGTTTTTT.

The rearrangement uses TRBV6-2 or TRBV6-3 and TRBJ1-4, with TRBD1 identical over 9 bases. This CDR3 is built from 14 residues. Germline V gene data show CDR1 as MNHEY and CDR2 as SVGEGT. Trimming cost V 4 bases and J 8 bases; bases outside gene matches: 5. The CDR3 bases are TGTGCCAGCAGTTCCGGGACAGGGTGGGAAAAACTGTTTTTT. It codes for CASSSGTGWEKLFF.

V is TRBV7-3 and J is TRBJ2-3, with a weak D call TRBD2 (5 bases). Germline CDR1 and CDR2: SGHTA and FQGTGA. This CDR3 contains 13 residues. Trimming took off 3 bases at V and 4 bases at J, with 8 bases between the two ends. CDR3: CASSFAGADTQYF. CDR3 in DNA: TGTGCCAGCAGCTTCGCGGGCGCAGATACGCAGTATTTT.

This clonotype showed up just a few times. V is TRBV12-3 or TRBV12-4 and J is TRBJ2-1; 11 bases align to TRBD2. The CDR3 has 15 residues. V gave up 6 bases and J gave up 10 bases; unmatched junction bases: 11. CDR3 in amino acids: CASSNLAGGPQEQFF. The CDR3 DNA reads as TGTGCCAGCAGCAATCTAGCGGGAGGCCCCCAAGAGCAGTTCTTC.

The chain recombines TRBV7-2 with TRBJ2-4; 9 positions match TRBD1. There are 12 residues in the CDR3. After removal of 6 bases from V and 10 bases from J, the junction contained 4 bases not matched to a gene. Germline values: CDR1 SGHTA, CDR2 FQGNSA. The CDR3 DNA is TGTACCAGCAGTTTCGACAGGGGGATTCAGTACTTC. Protein sequence: CTSSFDRGIQYF.